The T cell receptor beta chain described here comes from a study of blood T cell repertoires in COVID-19. Study-level information: Collection of acute and convalescent COVID-19 samples took place in the United States, Italy and Spain. Sources were T cells, B-cell-depleted T cells, or PBMCs; the material itself was cDNA or gDNA.

In this sample, this clone turned up once. Libraries were prepared by immunoSEQ multiplex PCR; TCRdb keeps only in-frame clonotypes and omits some of them. Of approximately 300,000 clones in the sample, roughly 90% were seen once. CDR3 size: 16 residues. Germline V lookup: CDR1 SGHTA, CDR2 FQGNSA. J lost 14 bases, V lost 5 bases, and 22 bases had no gene match. This chain joins TRBV7-2 and TRBJ2-3; 7 nucleotides line up with TRBD2. Source material: peripheral blood. The receptor was derived from a woman aged 45 to 65 with active or convalescent COVID-19. This CDR3 reads CASSPPQGAKVGLMYF. The CDR3 bases are TGTGCCAGCAGCCCTCCTCAAGGGGCTAAGGTGGGACTAATGTATTTT.